Shown below are 19 T cell receptor beta chains from a single sample sequenced in a study of blood T cell repertoires in COVID-19. Assay: immunoSEQ multiplex PCR; the TCRdb copy retains only in-frame clones and omits some. The table includes 210,000 or so clones, approximately 84% detected once. Sample: PBMCs or T cells enriched from blood (not recorded which). These receptors all come from a man in his 60s who had recovered from COVID-19.

This rearrangement joins TRBV7-2 to TRBJ2-7, with TRBD2 as a possible D gene (6 bases). V dropped 0 bases and J dropped 2 bases, with 8 bases sitting between them. CDR1 and CDR2 (germline): SGHTA, FQGNSA. The CDR3 spans 14 residues. CDR3 in DNA: TGTGCCAGCAGCTTAGCGGAGGGTCCCTACGAGCAGTACTTC. It translates to CASSLAEGPYEQYF.

This chain joins TRBV7-3 and TRBJ2-3; tentatively, D is TRBD2 (5 bases). Germline CDR1 is SGHTA and CDR2 is FQGTGA. The CDR3 covers 15 residues. V lost 5 bases and J lost 10, with 22 bases in between. The CDR3 sequence is CASSLRTGTLDAQYF. The CDR3, as DNA: TGTGCCAGCAGCCTCCGTACGGGAACCCTGGATGCGCAGTATTTT.

The chain carries TRBV10-3 and TRBJ1-1, with no clear D. The length of the CDR3 is 14 residues. Trimming left V 2 bases short and J 2 bases short, with 9 bases between. CDR1 and CDR2 (germline): ENHRY, SYGVKD. CDR3 sequence: CAISESLVNTEAFF. The DNA for the CDR3 is TGTGCCATCAGTGAGAGTCTAGTTAACACTGAAGCTTTCTTT.

The chain employs TRBV7-3 and TRBJ2-7, with TRBD2 identical over 9 bases. There are 16 residues in the CDR3. V gave up 5 bases and J gave up 2 bases; unmatched junction bases: 10. Germline V lookup: CDR1 SGHTA, CDR2 FQGTGA. The CDR3 here is CASSAQAGGGAYEQYF. Here the CDR3 DNA reads TGTGCCAGCAGCGCCCAGGCTGGCGGGGGGGCCTACGAGCAGTACTTC.

CDR3 nucleotide sequence: TGTGCCAGCAGTCCCGAAGGGCGGGACAGCCCCCTCTTTAGCAATCAGCCCCAGCATTTT. It codes for CASSPEGRDSPLFSNQPQHF. This chain uses TRBV6-6 with TRBJ1-5, with 7 bases aligning to TRBD1. This CDR3 has 20 amino acids. The germline gives CDR1 MNHNY, CDR2 SVGAGI (reference sequence). The trim removed 5 bases at V and 0 bases at J, leaving 19 bases unmatched.

This clone has a handful of counts. The genes are TRBV27 and TRBJ1-1; 7 nucleotides agree with TRBD1. The V segment lost 5 bases and the J segment 4 bases; nucleotides outside the gene matches: 7. The CDR3 consists of 14 residues. Germline V lookup: CDR1 MNHEY, CDR2 SMNVEV (reference sequence). As DNA, the CDR3 is TGTGCCAGCAGTGCACAGGGGTGGATCACTGAAGCTTTCTTT. Its translation: CASSAQGWITEAFF.

V and J are TRBV5-8 and TRBJ1-2; 11 bases are shared with TRBD1. CDR1 SGHTS and CDR2 YDEGEE come from the germline V gene. Trimming removed 1 base from V and 5 bases from J; junction bases left unmatched: 4. The CDR3 sequence is 15 residues long. The CDR3 region is CASSLLGTGGYGYTF. Here the CDR3 DNA reads TGTGCCAGCAGCTTGCTCGGGACAGGGGGTTATGGCTACACCTTC.

The rearrangement links TRBV7-2 to TRBJ2-7; the D is unclear. Trimming left V 1 base short and J 2 bases short, with 9 bases between. CDR3 length: 14 residues. Germline-derived CDR1 and CDR2 are SGHTA and FQGNSA. The CDR3 here is CASSLVPEAYEQYF. In DNA form, the CDR3 reads TGTGCCAGCAGCTTAGTCCCAGAAGCCTACGAGCAGTACTTC.

This clone was counted once. The rearrangement joins TRBV11-2 to TRBJ2-1; tentative D call: TRBD1 (5 bases). The V gene lost 5 bases and the J gene lost 5 bases, with 19 bases spanning the gap. Germline-derived CDR1 and CDR2 are SGHAT and FQNNGV. The CDR3 length is 16 residues. CDR3 sequence (DNA): TGTGCCAGCAGCCCATTGCCAAGGGGTCGGGACAATGAGCAGTTCTTC. Translating it yields CASSPLPRGRDNEQFF.

The CDR3: CATSAPRTDTQYF. The CDR3 coding sequence is TGTGCCACCAGTGCCCCTCGCACAGATACGCAGTATTTT. This chain connects TRBV24-1 to TRBJ2-3; D is ambiguous. The germline V gene has CDR1 KGHDR and CDR2 SFDVKD. Trimming shortened V by 5 bases and J by 1 base, and 6 bases separated the two germline ends. The CDR3 contains 13 residues.

The chain couples TRBV4-3 to TRBJ1-2; no reliable D call. The CDR3 is 14 residues long. Trimming pared 0 bases from V and 3 bases from J, leaving 8 bases between. Germline values: CDR1 LGHNA, CDR2 YSLEER. CDR3 sequence: CASSQDASDYGYTF. DNA for the CDR3: TGCGCCAGCAGCCAAGATGCCAGTGACTATGGCTACACCTTC.

The V gene is TRBV30, the J gene TRBJ1-1; possibly TRBD1 for D (5 bases). The CDR3 is 11 amino acids. Germline V lookup: CDR1 GTSNPN, CDR2 SVGIG (reference sequence). The V end lost 3 bases, the J end lost 3 bases, and 5 bases lay between the germline ends. The CDR3 protein is CAWRGDTEAFF. The CDR3 DNA sequence: TGTGCCTGGAGAGGGGACACTGAAGCTTTCTTT.

V gene TRBV3-1 (or the pseudogene TRBV3-2) combines with J gene TRBJ2-5, with 12 bases fitting TRBD2. The CDR3 is 16 amino acids. The V segment lost 4 bases and the J segment 2 bases; nucleotides outside the gene matches: 5. Germline loops: CDR1 LGHDT, CDR2 YNNKEL (reference sequence). The chain's CDR3 is CASSRGLAGLQETQYF. The CDR3 nucleotides read TGTGCCAGCAGCCGCGGACTAGCGGGGCTTCAAGAGACCCAGTACTTC.

This chain joins TRBV19 and TRBJ2-7, with 8 bases that match TRBD1. Germline CDR1 is LNHDA and CDR2 is SQIVND (reference sequence). The length of the CDR3 is 11 residues. Germline trimming cut 7 bases from V and 6 bases from J; bases unmatched to any gene: 2. CDR3 DNA: TGTGCCAGTAACGACAGGGGCGAGCAGTACTTC. Its translation is CASNDRGEQYF.

This clone was picked up a small number of times. The chain couples TRBV5-1 to TRBJ1-6; D uncertain. V dropped 4 bases and J dropped 10 bases, with 21 bases sitting between them. CDR3 length: 16 amino acids. CDR1 is SGHRS and CDR2 is YFSETQ in the germline V gene. CDR3 DNA sequence: TGCGCCAGCAGCCCCGAACCGCCGAGGGCTGGATCACCCCTCCACTTT. Residues: CASSPEPPRAGSPLHF.

The gene calls are TRBV5-1 and TRBJ1-1; no definite D call. This CDR3 contains 15 residues. V was clipped by 0 bases and J by 1 base, with 10 bases between them. Germline V lookup: CDR1 SGHRS, CDR2 YFSETQ. CDR3 protein: CASSLGHRKNTEAFF. In DNA, the CDR3 is TGCGCCAGCAGCTTGGGACACCGAAAGAACACTGAAGCTTTCTTT. The full variable domain, rest sourced from reference TRBV5-1 and TRBJ1-1, is KAGVTQTPRYLIKTRGQQVTLSCSPISGHRSVSWYQQTPGQGLQFLFEYFSETQRNKGNFPGRFSGRQFSNSRSEMNVSTLELGDSALYLCASSLGHRKNTEAFFGQGTRLTVV.

As DNA, the CDR3 is TGTGCCAGCAGCTTAGCTGCAGGGGGTCTCAGCAATCAGCCCCAGCATTTT. Encoded protein: CASSLAAGGLSNQPQHF. The chain uses TRBV7-8 and TRBJ1-5, with TRBD1 matching over 7 bases. Germline values: CDR1 SGHVS, CDR2 FQNEAQ. With 0 bases clipped from V and 1 base from J, the junction kept 6 bases outside the gene matches. The length of the CDR3 is 17 residues.

The CDR3 sequence: CATSRDHFESGIYGYTF. The DNA for the CDR3 is TGTGCCACCAGCAGAGATCATTTTGAATCAGGGATCTATGGCTACACCTTC. The rearrangement uses TRBV15 and TRBJ1-2, with TRBD1 as a possible D gene (5 bases). The CDR3 has 17 residues. The germline CDR1 and CDR2 sequences are LNHNV and YYDKDF (reference sequence). The V end lost 0 bases, the J end lost 4 bases, and 18 bases lay between the germline ends.

The chain combines TRBV5-1 with TRBJ1-4; 10 nucleotides match TRBD1. CDR1 is SGHRS, CDR2 YFSETQ, per germline. V dropped 0 bases and J dropped 8; count of bases not matched to a gene: 7. The CDR3 consists of 16 residues. DNA for the CDR3: TGCGCCAGCAGCTTGGACGGGACAGGGGTCGAAGAAAAACTGTTTTTT. This sequence encodes CASSLDGTGVEEKLFF.